One and the same sample provided the 13 T cell receptor beta chains below, sequenced in a study of T-cell reconstitution after alpha-beta-depleted transplantation in children. Unique molecular identifiers were used to barcode this TCRbeta library. TCRdb re-called the PCR reads through MiXCR, storing one row per CDR3 protein. The repertoire holds 330,000 or so distinct CDR3 sequences, with roughly a tenth as singletons. Material: PBMCs, obtained before TCRalphabeta/CD19-depleted stem cell transplant. The receptor set was obtained from a boy under three years old with acute myeloid leukemia, due to receive a stem cell transplant.

This clonotype was seen at least ten times. The V call is TRBV12-3 or TRBV12-4, the J call TRBJ1-2; tentative D call: TRBD1 (5 bases). Trimming pared 7 bases from V and 0 bases from J, leaving 18 bases between. There are 16 residues in the CDR3. The CDR3 loop reads CASTEGEGFSNYGYTF. The CDR3 region has the DNA TGTGCCAGCACCGAAGGGGAGGGTTTTTCTAACTATGGCTACACCTTC.

This clonotype showed up many times. This chain links TRBV24-1 with TRBJ1-1; D is undetermined. V dropped 10 bases and J dropped 1 base, with 12 bases sitting between them. Germline CDR1 reads KGHDR; CDR2 reads SFDVKD. The CDR3 consists of 13 residues. The CDR3 DNA reads as TGTGCCACATCCTACGCAGGGAACACTGAAGCTTTCTTT. It translates to CATSYAGNTEAFF.

The genes are TRBV6-1 and TRBJ2-3; 9 nucleotides agree with TRBD2. The V gene's germline CDR1 is MNHNS and CDR2 SASEGT. V shed 6 bases and J 3 bases; nucleotides not matched to a gene: 13. This CDR3 has 17 residues. CDR3 protein: CASRSGLAHTSTDTQYF. CDR3 DNA sequence: TGTGCCAGCAGATCCGGACTAGCGCACACCTCAACAGATACGCAGTATTTT.

This clonotype was detected ten times or more. This chain links TRBV20-1 with TRBJ1-1; possible D gene TRBD1, 6 bases. CDR3 length equals 14 residues. Germline values: CDR1 DFQATT, CDR2 SNEGSKA (reference sequence). Trimming cost V 3 bases and J 2 bases, with 13 bases left between them. The DNA of the CDR3 is TGCAGTGCTAGTTTGTGGGGGGCAAACACTGAAGCTTTCTTT. Encoded protein: CSASLWGANTEAFF.

This clonotype appeared many times. This may arise from a read error, as a much more abundant clone is one base away. This chain joins TRBV7-3 and TRBJ2-5; D is unresolved. This CDR3 comprises 13 residues. Germline CDR1 reads SGHTA; CDR2 reads FQGTGA. This chain's CDR3 is CASSLTVQDTQYF. The CDR3 coding sequence is TGTGCCAGCAGCTTAACCGTGCAAGATACCCAGTACTTC. The full variable domain, rest sourced from reference TRBV7-3 and TRBJ2-5, is GAGVSQTPSNKVTEKGKYVELRCDPISGHTALYWYRQSLGQGPEFLIYFQGTGAADDSGLPNDRFFAVRPEGSVSTLKIQRTERGDSAVYLCASSLTVQDTQYFGPGTRLLVL.

Notes on this clonotype: This may arise from a read error, as a much more abundant clone is one base away. The rearrangement links TRBV7-2 to TRBJ2-7, with D perhaps TRBD2 (6 bases). V lost 3 bases to trimming and J lost 2 bases, with 14 bases between them. The CDR3 spans 15 residues. CDR1 SGHTA and CDR2 FQGNSA come from the germline V gene. The CDR3 coding sequence is TGTGCCAGCAGCTTCCGACTAGGTGCAGCCTACGAGCAGTACTTC. It encodes CASSFRLGAAYEQYF.

This clonotype was seen many times. DNA for the CDR3: TGCGCCAGCAGTGAGGTAGCGGGTTACTACGAGCAGTACTTC. Its translation: CASSEVAGYYEQYF. This sequence joins TRBV10-2 and TRBJ2-7; 7 bases are a match to TRBD2. This CDR3 region has 14 residues. Trimming at V came to 2 bases and at J to 3 bases, leaving 4 bases not matched to a gene. Germline lookup yields CDR1 WSHSY and CDR2 SAAADI.

This clonotype came up many times. The CDR3 here is CASSSQGSSSYEQYF. The CDR3 DNA is TGCGCCAGCAGCTCACAGGGGTCGAGCTCCTACGAGCAGTACTTC. The chain has TRBV5-1 and TRBJ2-7, with 7 bases aligning to TRBD1. The germline V gene has CDR1 SGHRS and CDR2 YFSETQ. J gave up 0 bases and V 3 bases, and 6 bases lay outside the gene matches. The CDR3 loop spans 15 amino acids.

This clonotype was observed many times. The CDR3 spells CASSQDYREDYGYTF. The CDR3 coding sequence is TGCGCCAGCAGCCAAGATTACAGGGAAGACTATGGCTACACCTTC. This sequence joins TRBV4-3 and TRBJ1-2, with D possibly being TRBD1 (6 bases). Germline values: CDR1 LGHNA, CDR2 YSLEER. This CDR3 has 15 residues. V dropped 0 bases and J dropped 3 bases, with 11 bases sitting between them.

This clonotype was seen many times. The V call is TRBV20-1, the J call TRBJ2-2; TRBD2 aligns across 7 bases. V gave up 0 bases and J gave up 6 bases; unmatched junction bases: 7. Per germline, CDR1 DFQATT and CDR2 SNEGSKA (reference sequence). The CDR3 has 15 amino acids. The CDR3 reads CSARDGAGSAGELFF. Here the CDR3 DNA reads TGCAGTGCTAGAGATGGAGCGGGGTCTGCCGGGGAGCTGTTTTTT.

This clonotype has more than one count but fewer than ten. J is TRBJ2-3 and V is TRBV28; 7 nucleotides agree with TRBD2. Germline V lookup: CDR1 MDHEN, CDR2 SYDVKM. This CDR3 has 12 residues. Unmatched junction bases numbered 10, after V lost 6 bases and J lost 13 bases. CDR3 DNA: TGTGCCAGCAGATTCGGGACTACCGAGGAGTATTTT. Residues: CASRFGTTEEYF.

This clonotype was recorded a few times. The rearrangement links TRBV5-1 to TRBJ2-5, with D tentatively TRBD2 (5 bases). The ends were cut back, 5 bases at V and 2 bases at J, with 10 bases in the middle. CDR1 is SGHRS, CDR2 YFSETQ, per germline. CDR3 length: 13 residues. The CDR3 reads CASSPDFQETQYF. The DNA of the CDR3 is TGCGCCAGCAGTCCGGACTTTCAAGAGACCCAGTACTTC.

Notes on this clonotype: A read error may be the cause here, since a much bigger clone is one base away. This chain joins TRBV6-5 and TRBJ1-5, with D hard to call. Germline CDR1 is MNHEY and CDR2 is SVGAGI. The CDR3 has 14 amino acids. V lost 4 bases to trimming and J lost 3 bases, with 10 bases between them. The CDR3 coding sequence is TGTGCCAGCAGTTCTACTCTTATCAATCAGCCCCAGCATTTT. Residues: CASSSTLINQPQHF.